The rows below give T cell receptor beta chains drawn from one sample of a study of T cell responses to AZD1222 COVID-19 vaccine. Clones were sequenced by immunoSEQ multiplex PCR, and TCRdb holds only the in-frame ones, with some missing. This sample has 100,000 to 150,000 clones, with around 89% found just once. Specimen: peripheral blood, collected on day 0 of MenACWY control vaccination. The receptors stem from an adult in good health. The CDR3 runs from the conserved cysteine through the conserved F or W. A D gene is named only where the DNA matches it firmly. Expanded clones are given a class, and other clones once, few, many or no size at all.

D gene	V gene	J gene	CDR3 length	clone size	CDR3 protein	CDR3 DNA
-	TRBV9	TRBJ2-2	16	-	CASSVDSGMNTGELFF	TGTGCCAGCAGCGTAGATAGCGGTATGAACACCGGGGAGCTGTTTTTT
TRBD2	TRBV6-5	TRBJ2-1	14	once	CASTLDGSGDEQFF	TGTGCCAGCACCCTGGACGGGAGCGGGGATGAGCAGTTCTTC
-	TRBV27	TRBJ2-2	14	-	CASSFGWDTGELFF	TGTGCCAGCAGTTTCGGGTGGGACACCGGGGAGCTGTTTTTT
TRBD2	TRBV7-3	TRBJ2-2	18	-	CASSLNGLAGGPTGELFF	TGTGCCAGCAGCTTAAACGGACTAGCGGGAGGGCCGACCGGGGAGCTGTTTTTT
-	TRBV5-1	TRBJ1-6	14	-	CASSLAEGTSPLHF	TGCGCCAGCAGCTTGGCCGAAGGCACCTCACCCCTCCACTTT
-	TRBV5-4	TRBJ1-5	15	-	CASSLETGGNQPQHF	TGTGCCAGCAGCTTGGAGACAGGAGGAAATCAGCCCCAGCATTTT
-	TRBV5-4	TRBJ2-5	12	-	CASTWDQETQYF	TGTGCCAGCACTTGGGACCAAGAGACCCAGTACTTC
-	TRBV11-2	TRBJ2-2	15	few	CASSLGTGRAGELFF	TGTGCCAGCAGCTTAGGGACAGGGAGGGCCGGGGAGCTGTTTTTT
TRBD2	TRBV13	TRBJ2-7	18	-	CASSARGASGSPSYEQYF	TGTGCCAGCAGCGCCCGGGGGGCTAGCGGGAGTCCCTCCTACGAGCAGTACTTC
TRBD1	TRBV19	TRBJ1-2	15	-	CASSTRTGKSYGYTF	TGTGCCAGTAGTACAAGGACAGGGAAGAGCTATGGCTACACCTTC
-	TRBV1	TRBJ2-3	20	once	CTSSQTLAGVRFVGTDTQYF	TGCACCAGCAGCCAAACTCTAGCGGGAGTACGGTTTGTTGGCACAGATACGCAGTATTTT
TRBD2	TRBV11-2	TRBJ2-1	16	-	CASSYGLAGVRNEQFF	TGTGCCAGCAGCTACGGACTAGCGGGAGTAAGGAATGAGCAGTTCTTC
TRBD1	TRBV9	TRBJ1-1	18	-	CASSVVGTGGVMNTEAFF	TGTGCCAGCAGCGTAGTGGGGACAGGGGGAGTCATGAACACTGAAGCTTTCTTT
TRBD1	TRBV28	TRBJ1-2	13	-	CASSSAQGEGYTF	TGTGCCAGCAGTTCCGCCCAGGGGGAAGGCTACACCTTC
-	TRBV2	TRBJ2-3	19	once	CASSLNPIRDWRSPDTQYF	TGTGCCAGCAGCCTGAACCCGATCCGGGACTGGAGGTCCCCAGATACGCAGTATTTT
TRBD1	TRBV19	TRBJ2-1	15	-	CASSIDRDRYNEQFF	TGTGCCAGTAGTATCGACCGGGACAGATACAATGAGCAGTTCTTC
TRBD2	TRBV5-4	TRBJ2-3	16	-	CASSSGAGGLADTQYF	TGTGCCAGCAGCTCAGGAGCGGGAGGGTTGGCAGATACGCAGTATTTT
TRBD1	TRBV6-5	TRBJ1-1	14	-	CASSYVRGGTEAFF	TGTGCCAGCAGTTACGTCAGGGGGGGTACTGAAGCTTTCTTT
-	TRBV10-3	TRBJ2-7	14	-	CAISDPNPTYEQYF	TGTGCCATCAGTGATCCCAACCCCACCTACGAGCAGTACTTC
TRBD2	TRBV20-1	TRBJ2-5	16	-	CSASPGLAGDRETQYF	TGCAGTGCTAGTCCTGGACTAGCGGGAGATAGGGAGACCCAGTACTTC
TRBD1	TRBV5-6	TRBJ1-6	16	-	CASSWTGSSYNSPLHF	TGTGCCAGCAGCTGGACAGGGAGCTCCTATAATTCACCCCTCCACTTT
-	TRBV7-3	TRBJ2-3	13	-	CASSLTGTDTQYF	TGTGCCAGCAGCTTAACCGGCACAGATACGCAGTATTTT